This T cell receptor (beta chain) derives from a study of cytomegalovirus exposure and HLA in healthy donors. The PCR employed 60 Vbeta primers together with 13 Jbeta primers. Clones were sequenced by immunoSEQ multiplex PCR, and TCRdb holds only the in-frame ones, with some missing. The sample carries about 160,000 clones, roughly 71% recorded once. For this clone: Its antigen is unidentified.

Study results and caveats: It was about 150 TCR beta chains that were listed as cytomegalovirus-associated.

There are 16 residues in the CDR3. Germline V gene lookup returns CDR1 SNHLY and CDR2 FYNNEI. Trimming took 2 bases from V and 5 from J, leaving 15 bases between them. The V gene is TRBV2, the J gene TRBJ1-4; TRBD1 is a possible D gene (5 bases). The receptor was derived from a woman aged 50 to 60 in good health and CMV-seropositive. Source material: PBMCs. This chain's CDR3 is CASSEIMGRANEKLFF. In DNA, the CDR3 is TGTGCCAGCAGTGAAATAATGGGCAGGGCAAATGAAAAACTGTTTTTT.